This T cell receptor (beta chain) was documented in a study of response to subunit inactivated influenza vaccine. General study results and limits: T cells newly recruited by each seasonal influenza vaccination are few, the authors suggested.

TCRdb ran MiXCR on the RT-PCR reads and lists one entry per CDR3 protein. The sample has about 780,000 distinct CDR3 sequences, approximately 17% seen once. There are a few counts of this clonotype. Its antigen is as yet unknown. Germline CDR1 and CDR2: MNHEY and SVGAGI. CDR3 size: 14 residues. V was pared by 2 bases and J by 7 bases, with 15 bases between. V usage is TRBV6-5 and J usage is TRBJ2-7; weak D call: TRBD1 (5 bases). The source of this sequence is a man aged 45-65 years who received an inactivated influenza vaccine. This sample comprised PBMCs from blood, obtained 5 days after vaccination. The CDR3 sequence: CASSYARQGQEQYF. Here the CDR3 DNA reads TGTGCCAGCAGTTACGCTAGGCAGGGTCAAGAGCAGTACTTC.